A selection of T cell receptor beta chains follows, all from one sample in a study of blood T cell repertoires in COVID-19. TCRdb's table, derived via immunoSEQ multiplex PCR, lists solely in-frame clones and lacks some. The data show approximately 170,000 clones, approximately 79% seen once. The sample consisted of peripheral blood. The receptors come from a woman aged 45-60 years with acute or convalescent COVID-19. CDR3s include the opening cysteine and the closing phenylalanine or tryptophan.

TRBV27 | CASSLTSGRATEQYF
TRBV6-4 | CASSDWGGRRNEQFF
TRBV27 | CASSLGGGRYGYTF
TRBV6-5 | CASSRGTGFNEQFF
TRBV24-1 | CATSDSWTSGVGETQYF
TRBV20-1 | CSASSAGSPSYEQYF
TRBV7-2 | CASSLNRANSGNTIYF
TRBV2 | CASSEGTSAKNIQYF
TRBV5-6 | CASSLDRGRGYTF
TRBV30 | CAWGGGANEKLFF
TRBV19 | CASSISLSYEQYF
TRBV11-3 | CASSLDRGGSGTDTQYF
TRBV6-2/TRBV6-3 | CASSHTTLVSNQPQHF
TRBV6-2/TRBV6-3 | CASSYSMRQGARTEAFF
TRBV5-1 | CASSLAVGFVYEQYF
TRBV27 | CASSPRPPGQGAGEQFF
TRBV5-1 | CASSFDPTARGPTDTQYF
TRBV3-1/TRBV3-2 | CASSSGTWNNNEQFF
TRBV28 | CASSWTSGAYNEQFF
TRBV16 | CASSRRQLMNTEAFF
TRBV28 | CASIGDRVKGELFF
TRBV3-1/TRBV3-2 | CASSQEFQGGYGYTF
TRBV4-1 | CASSQAHSGGAYEQYF
TRBV4-1 | CASSHITGVSYNEQFF
TRBV10-3 | CAISGLALTDTQYF
TRBV7-6 | CASSLGPGRQQPQHF
TRBV19 | CASSGGTGGSFGNQPQHF
TRBV24-1 | CATTSRTDTQYF
TRBV28 | CASSPPTGRNQPQHF
TRBV2 | CASKGVLTGELFF
TRBV10-3 | CAISDPDRGHTNSPLHF
TRBV5-1 | CASSPTGGVNQPQHF
TRBV18 | CASSQGMDTEAFF
TRBV12-3/TRBV12-4 | CASSIYPNEQFF
TRBV5-1 | CASSLVEGRGRPSQPQHF
TRBV5-4 | CASSFGGIYNSPLHF
TRBV6-5 | CASTANTGELFF
TRBV10-2 | CASGRIDQPQHF
TRBV19 | CASSDSGGASGGANVLTF
TRBV30 | CAWSAGTENQPQHF
TRBV18 | CASSPQGPNTEAFF
TRBV20-1 | CSAQPRGEYF
TRBV25-1 | CASPTRRQGNTGELFF
TRBV19 | CASRGQGANTQYF
TRBV12-2 | CASRPKRPVGLAGGPGANVLTF
TRBV29-1 | CSVADRNTFDEQYF
TRBV5-4 | CASSPRGRVF
TRBV6-5 | CASSYSAGLNTEAFF